This paragraph covers one T cell receptor (beta chain) sequence. Followed longitudinally, the Seattle patients had been enrolled during active infection. The CDR3 covers 15 residues. Trimming cost V 1 base and J 4 bases, with 14 bases left between them. The germline CDR1 and CDR2 sequences are SGHVS and FNYEAQ. The data stem from a study of blood T cell repertoires in COVID-19. The wider study: Spain, Italy and the United States supplied samples that represented acute and convalescent COVID-19. T cells, B-cell-depleted T cells, or PBMCs supplied cDNA or gDNA.

The repertoire was sequenced with immunoSEQ multiplex PCR; TCRdb's copy has only in-frame clones and lacks some. The table lists about 230,000 clones, 85% to 90% of them singletons, with more than 9% in the top ten. The genes are TRBV7-6 and TRBJ2-7, with D perhaps matching TRBD2 (5 bases). This receptor was identified in a man in his fifties with COVID-19, enrolled during active disease. The sequencing sample was made of peripheral blood. In nucleotides, the CDR3 is TGTGCCAGCAGCTTAGGTGTCGGAGGACCATACGAGCAGTACTTC. It yields the protein CASSLGVGGPYEQYF. Complete variable domain (other parts from reference TRBV7-6 and TRBJ2-7): GAGVSQSPRYKVTKRGQDVALRCDPISGHVSLYWYRQALGQGPEFLTYFNYEAQQDKSGLPNDRFSAERPEGSISTLTIQRTEQRDSAMYRCASSLGVGGPYEQYFGPGTRLTVT.